This TCR beta chain was identified during a study of blood T cell repertoires in COVID-19. Study summary: T cells, B-cell-depleted T cells, or PBMCs supplied cDNA or gDNA.

TCRdb's copy holds only in-frame clones and misses some; the assay was immunoSEQ multiplex PCR. This sample has about 210,000 clones, with 90% to 95% found just once. Germline values: CDR1 MDHEN, CDR2 SYDVKM. The CDR3 spans 11 residues. The V gene lost 6 bases and the J gene lost 8 bases, with 10 bases spanning the gap. The source of this sequence is a man younger than 45 with acute or convalescent COVID-19. Sample: peripheral blood. This chain connects TRBV28 to TRBJ1-2; D may be TRBD1 (5 bases). CDR3 sequence: CASRDIYGYTF. CDR3 sequence (DNA): TGTGCCAGCAGGGACATCTACGGCTACACCTTC.